This T cell receptor beta chain came from a study of cytomegalovirus exposure and HLA in healthy donors. Study-level results: The authors reported that TCR beta sequences could predict HLA-A and HLA-B alleles. These predictions were accurate for most subjects in the first cohort. The study recorded about 160 TCR beta chains that were cytomegalovirus-associated.

Of note for this clone: Its antigen is still unknown.

CDR1 is SGHTA and CDR2 is FQGNSA in the germline V gene. The CDR3 length is 17 residues. Trimming removed 1 base from V and 1 base from J, with 11 bases in between. Use of 60 Vbeta and 13 Jbeta primers characterized the PCR. Measured with immunoSEQ multiplex PCR; TCRdb has only the in-frame clones, and not every one. The sample records tens of thousands of clones, roughly three quarters being singletons. This receptor was taken from a man aged 25-45 years in good health and CMV-seronegative. The V gene is TRBV7-2, the J gene TRBJ2-6; weak D call: TRBD2 (7 bases). The sequenced material came from PBMCs. The DNA for the CDR3 is TGTGCCAGCAGCTTAGTAGGGGGGGGTTCTGGGGCCAACGTCCTGACTTTC. Translated: CASSLVGGGSGANVLTF.